A selection of T cell receptor beta chains follows, all from one sample in a study of cytomegalovirus exposure and HLA in healthy donors. Profiled with immunoSEQ multiplex PCR; TCRdb holds only in-frame clones, not every one. The table shows roughly 200,000 clones, with over 75% occurring only once. Sequencing input: PBMCs. The receptors come from a woman in her twenties or thirties in good health and CMV-seronegative. CDR3s include the opening cysteine and the closing phenylalanine or tryptophan. A D gene is named only where the DNA matches it firmly. Clone size, where shown, is once, few, many, or a class for clones that have expanded.

V: TRBV27
J: TRBJ1-5
size: few
D: TRBD1
DNA: TGTGCCAGCACCCCCCTCGGGACAGGGGCTCAGCCCCAGCATTTT
CDR3: CASTPLGTGAQPQHF

V: TRBV7-2
J: TRBJ2-5
size: -
D: TRBD2
DNA: TGTGCCAGCAGCCTAGTCTCTAGCGGGGCTTCGACCCAGTACTTC
CDR3: CASSLVSSGASTQYF

V: TRBV7-9
J: TRBJ2-3
size: -
D: TRBD2
DNA: TGTGCCAGCAGCCTACTAGCGGGGGAGGGAACGCAGTATTTT
CDR3: CASSLLAGEGTQYF

V: TRBV4-2
J: TRBJ1-4
size: -
D: -
DNA: TGTGCCAGCAGCCAAGACCCAGATGCAACTAATGAAAAACTGTTTTTT
CDR3: CASSQDPDATNEKLFF

V: TRBV6-1
J: TRBJ1-2
size: -
D: TRBD1
DNA: TGTGCCAGCAGTGATGGAACAGGGGGATTCCTGGGGAGCACCTTC
CDR3: CASSDGTGGFLGSTF

V: TRBV11-3
J: TRBJ2-7
size: few
D: -
DNA: TGTGCCAGCAGCCAGTCGGCAGGGCCATTGGGCGAGCAGTACTTC
CDR3: CASSQSAGPLGEQYF

V: TRBV5-4
J: TRBJ1-1
size: -
D: -
DNA: TGTGCCAGCAGCTTGGAAAGGGGGACTGAAGCTTTCTTT
CDR3: CASSLERGTEAFF

V: TRBV7-2
J: TRBJ2-7
size: -
D: -
DNA: TGTGCCAGCAGCTTAGAGAGCGGAGCCTACGAGCAGTACTTC
CDR3: CASSLESGAYEQYF

V: TRBV6-1
J: TRBJ1-1
size: few
D: TRBD1
DNA: TGTGCCAGCAGTGACCAGGACAGGGGCAACACTGAAGCTTTCTTT
CDR3: CASSDQDRGNTEAFF

V: TRBV11-2
J: TRBJ2-3
size: -
D: TRBD2
DNA: TGTGCCAGCAGCTTTCCCCGTAGCGGGGGAGGCACAGATACGCAGTATTTT
CDR3: CASSFPRSGGGTDTQYF

V: TRBV29-1
J: TRBJ1-2
size: once
D: -
DNA: TGCAGCGTCGGTGGCTACACCTTC
CDR3: CSVGGYTF

V: TRBV27
J: TRBJ2-2
size: -
D: -
DNA: TGTGCCAGCAGTTTAAATCGGGTGGGGGAGCTGTTTTTT
CDR3: CASSLNRVGELFF

V: TRBV6-5
J: TRBJ1-4
size: -
D: -
DNA: TGTGCCAGCAACCGACAGAGGACTAATGAAAAACTGTTTTTT
CDR3: CASNRQRTNEKLFF

V: TRBV9
J: TRBJ2-2
size: -
D: TRBD2
DNA: TGTGCCAGCAGCACGGGGACTAGCGGGGGGTTCGGGGAGCTGTTTTTT
CDR3: CASSTGTSGGFGELFF

V: TRBV20-1
J: TRBJ1-1
size: -
D: TRBD1
DNA: TGCAGTGCTCGGACAGGGTGTGAAGCTTTCTTT
CDR3: CSARTGCEAFF

V: TRBV4-2
J: TRBJ2-3
size: -
D: TRBD2
DNA: TGTGCCAGCAGCCAAGGACTAGCGGGAGTCATATATACGCAGTATTTT
CDR3: CASSQGLAGVIYTQYF

V: TRBV6-6
J: TRBJ2-7
size: -
D: TRBD2
DNA: TGTGCCAGCAGTTACACTAGCGGCTCCTACGAGCAGTACTTC
CDR3: CASSYTSGSYEQYF

V: TRBV5-1
J: TRBJ2-3
size: -
D: TRBD2
DNA: TGCGCCAGCAGCACGACTAGCGGGGGATTTCCCGCAACAGATACGCAGTATTTT
CDR3: CASSTTSGGFPATDTQYF

V: TRBV19
J: TRBJ2-1
size: few
D: TRBD2
DNA: TGTGCCAGTAACCCCCGAGCGGGGGGGTCCAGCTCCTACAATGAGCAGTTCTTC
CDR3: CASNPRAGGSSSYNEQFF

V: TRBV6-5
J: TRBJ2-3
size: -
D: TRBD2
DNA: TGTGCCCTCCGACCGGGGGGAGGGGATACGCAGTATTTT
CDR3: CALRPGGGDTQYF

V: TRBV5-1
J: TRBJ2-3
size: -
D: -
DNA: TGCGCCAGCAGCCTTAGGACAAGATGGGGCACAGATACGCAGTATTTT
CDR3: CASSLRTRWGTDTQYF

V: TRBV29-1
J: TRBJ1-2
size: -
D: TRBD1
DNA: TGCAGCGTCGGGACAGGGAGTTTTCTTGGCTACACCTTC
CDR3: CSVGTGSFLGYTF

V: TRBV5-1
J: TRBJ2-7
size: -
D: TRBD2
DNA: TGCGCCAGCAGCTTGGTAGGACTAGCGGGGCCCGAGCAGTACTTC
CDR3: CASSLVGLAGPEQYF

V: TRBV4-2
J: TRBJ1-4
size: -
D: -
DNA: TGTGCCAGCAGCCTCGGAGGCGAAAAACTGTTTTTT
CDR3: CASSLGGEKLFF

V: TRBV5-1
J: TRBJ1-3
size: -
D: -
DNA: TGCGCCAGCAGCTTGGGACAGAGGTCTGGAAACACCATATATTTT
CDR3: CASSLGQRSGNTIYF

V: TRBV9
J: TRBJ1-5
size: -
D: -
DNA: TGTGCCAGCAGCGTCCAGGGTGGCCAGCCCCAGCATTTT
CDR3: CASSVQGGQPQHF

V: TRBV19
J: TRBJ2-2
size: -
D: -
DNA: TGTGCCAGTAGTATTGACAGGCGGAACACCGGGGAGCTGTTTTTT
CDR3: CASSIDRRNTGELFF

V: TRBV7-3
J: TRBJ2-2
size: -
D: TRBD1
DNA: TGTGCCAGCAGTCGGGACAGGGACACCGGGGAGCTGTTTTTT
CDR3: CASSRDRDTGELFF

V: TRBV14
J: TRBJ1-1
size: -
D: -
DNA: TGTGCCAGCAGCCAGTTCCAGGAACGGGGGGACACTGAAGCTTTCTTT
CDR3: CASSQFQERGDTEAFF

V: TRBV7-8
J: TRBJ2-5
size: -
D: -
DNA: TGTGCCAGCAGCTTAACTCAAGAGACCCAGTACTTC
CDR3: CASSLTQETQYF

V: TRBV27
J: TRBJ1-5
size: few
D: TRBD1
DNA: TGTGCCAGCAGTTTGTTCTTTGGACAGGGAATATTTCAGCCCCAGCATTTT
CDR3: CASSLFFGQGIFQPQHF

V: TRBV6-1
J: TRBJ2-2
size: -
D: -
DNA: TGTGCCAGCAGTCTTAGCGGGAACACCGGGGAGCTGTTTTTT
CDR3: CASSLSGNTGELFF

V: TRBV6-5
J: TRBJ1-5
size: -
D: TRBD1
DNA: TGTGCCAGCAGTTACTCGGGACAGGGTCATCAGCCCCAGCATTTT
CDR3: CASSYSGQGHQPQHF

V: TRBV5-4
J: TRBJ2-1
size: -
D: TRBD1
DNA: TGTGCCAGCAGCGCCGGACAGGGCTCCTACAATGAGCAGTTCTTC
CDR3: CASSAGQGSYNEQFF

V: TRBV6-4
J: TRBJ1-2
size: -
D: -
DNA: TGTGCCAGCCGGGCAGGGTATAACTATGGCTACACCTTC
CDR3: CASRAGYNYGYTF

V: TRBV18
J: TRBJ2-5
size: once
D: TRBD2
DNA: TGTGCCAGCTCACCACAAGCGGGAGGTGAGACCCAGTACTTC
CDR3: CASSPQAGGETQYF

V: TRBV12-5
J: TRBJ2-1
size: -
D: -
DNA: TGTGCTAGTGGTTTGGATCCAGGGGGGTACAATGAGCAGTTCTTC
CDR3: CASGLDPGGYNEQFF

V: TRBV6-6
J: TRBJ1-5
size: -
D: TRBD1
DNA: TGTGCCAGCAGTTACTGGGAGGGACAGGGCAATCAGCCCCAGCATTTT
CDR3: CASSYWEGQGNQPQHF

V: TRBV5-1
J: TRBJ2-7
size: -
D: -
DNA: TGCGCCAGCAGCTTGGCGGCAGGAGGGAGCTCCTACGAGCAGTACTTC
CDR3: CASSLAAGGSSYEQYF

V: TRBV18
J: TRBJ2-2
size: few
D: -
DNA: TGTGCCAGCTCCGCATACTACCTCCCCGGGGAGCTGTTTTTT
CDR3: CASSAYYLPGELFF

V: TRBV5-1
J: TRBJ1-2
size: once
D: TRBD1
DNA: TGCGCCAGCAGCTACACAGGGGGTCTCTATGGCTACACCTTC
CDR3: CASSYTGGLYGYTF

V: TRBV9
J: TRBJ2-1
size: once
D: -
DNA: TGTGCCAGCAGCGTAGGGTCTAGCCGAAGAAATGAGCAGTTCTTC
CDR3: CASSVGSSRRNEQFF

V: TRBV7-9
J: TRBJ1-1
size: few
D: -
DNA: TGTGCCAGCAGCTTAGGGTCTGGGCAATACACTGAAGCTTTCTTT
CDR3: CASSLGSGQYTEAFF

V: TRBV18
J: TRBJ1-2
size: -
D: TRBD1
DNA: TGTGCCAGCTCAATTGGACAGGCACTAGGCTATGGCTACACCTTC
CDR3: CASSIGQALGYGYTF

V: TRBV7-9
J: TRBJ2-7
size: once
D: TRBD2
DNA: TGTGCCAGCAGCTTTAGCGGGGAGACCTACGAGCAGTACTTC
CDR3: CASSFSGETYEQYF

V: TRBV10-3
J: TRBJ1-5
size: -
D: -
DNA: TGTGCCATCAGTGACGAGGAGGGTCAGCCCCAGCATTTT
CDR3: CAISDEEGQPQHF

V: TRBV6-5
J: TRBJ2-7
size: -
D: -
DNA: TGTGCCAGCAGCAGACACGGCTACGAGCAGTACTTC
CDR3: CASSRHGYEQYF

V: TRBV5-4
J: TRBJ2-7
size: few
D: TRBD2
DNA: TGTGCCAGCAGCCCTGGACTAGCAAAGTACGAGCAGTACTTC
CDR3: CASSPGLAKYEQYF

V: TRBV5-4
J: TRBJ2-7
size: -
D: TRBD1
DNA: TGTGCCAGCAGCAGCGACAGGGGAAGCTACGAGCAGTACTTC
CDR3: CASSSDRGSYEQYF

V: TRBV27
J: TRBJ2-7
size: few
D: TRBD1
DNA: TGTGCCAGCGGAAGCGGGCCGGGACAGGGGGCCGACGAGCAGTACTTC
CDR3: CASGSGPGQGADEQYF

V: TRBV5-1
J: TRBJ2-1
size: -
D: TRBD2
DNA: TGCGCCAGCAGCTCCAGCGGGGGACCCTACAATGAGCAGTTCTTC
CDR3: CASSSSGGPYNEQFF

V: TRBV9
J: TRBJ1-2
size: -
D: TRBD1
DNA: TGTGCCAGCGGTACAGGGGGCGCGGGGGGCTACCCCTTC
CDR3: CASGTGGAGGYPF

V: TRBV13
J: TRBJ1-2
size: -
D: -
DNA: TGTGCCAGCAGCTTCAGAGGAGCGGTGGTGGGCTATGGCTACACCTTC
CDR3: CASSFRGAVVGYGYTF

V: TRBV19
J: TRBJ2-1
size: -
D: TRBD2
DNA: TGTGCCAGTAGTATACCGGGAGGGCCCGGCAATGAGCAGTTCTTC
CDR3: CASSIPGGPGNEQFF